These 32 T cell receptor beta chains were sequenced from one sample in a study of T-cell memory formation after mild COVID-19. One entry per CDR3 protein, called by TCRdb with MiXCR from the 5' RACE reads. This table holds about 390,000 distinct CDR3 sequences, about a sixth found once. Sequencing was performed on PBMCs or a T cell subset sorted from them (not recorded which). The source is a man aged 18-30 years who had mild COVID-19 (a few samples of this study predate the infection). Cell type and time point are not known.

The rearrangement uses TRBV6-6 and TRBJ2-2; TRBD1 aligns across 7 bases. The V gene end was trimmed by 7 bases and the J gene end by 3 bases; junction bases not matched to a gene: 14. Germline values: CDR1 MNHNY, CDR2 SVGAGI (reference sequence). There are 17 residues in the CDR3. The DNA of the CDR3 is TGTGCCAGCATCCGTAGGACCCGGGACAGCTACACCGGGGAGCTGTTTTTT. As protein: CASIRRTRDSYTGELFF.

A few counts support this clonotype. The rearrangement uses TRBV7-9 and TRBJ2-3; no reliable D call. CDR3 length equals 15 residues. Germline V gene data show CDR1 as SEHNR and CDR2 as FQNEAQ (reference sequence). V was pared by 3 bases and J by 4 bases, with 14 bases between. Here the CDR3 DNA reads TGTGCCAGCAGCTTCTTACAAAAAGTCGCAGATACGCAGTATTTT. Translated, it gives CASSFLQKVADTQYF.

This clonotype was counted many times. This chain connects TRBV7-3 to TRBJ2-2, with D hard to call. Trimming cost V 1 base and J 1 base, with 4 bases left between them. The CDR3 runs 14 residues. Germline V gives CDR1 SGHTA, CDR2 FQGTGA. Written as DNA, the CDR3 is TGTGCCAGCAGCTTAAGCAGGAACACCGGGGAGCTGTTTTTT. Residues: CASSLSRNTGELFF. Full variable domain (outside the CDR3, taken from reference TRBV7-3 and TRBJ2-2): GAGVSQTPSNKVTEKGKYVELRCDPISGHTALYWYRQSLGQGPEFLIYFQGTGAADDSGLPNDRFFAVRPEGSVSTLKIQRTERGDSAVYLCASSLSRNTGELFFGEGSRLTVL.

This chain connects TRBV7-2 to TRBJ2-3, with 7 nucleotides matching TRBD2. CDR1 and CDR2 (germline): SGHTA, FQGNSA. CDR3 length equals 15 residues. The ends lost 2 bases at V and 1 base at J; junction bases unmatched: 3. The CDR3 loop reads CASSLWLAGTDTQYF. CDR3 coding DNA: TGTGCCAGCAGCTTATGGCTAGCGGGCACAGATACGCAGTATTTT.

V gene TRBV29-1 combines with J gene TRBJ2-1, with TRBD2 identical over 8 bases. The junction had 7 bases not matched to a gene; V was cut back by 2 bases and J by 7 bases. Germline values: CDR1 SQVTM, CDR2 ANQGSEA. This CDR3 region has 14 residues. DNA for the CDR3: TGCAGCGTTGAAATGGCGGGGGGTGGGAATGAGCAGTTCTTC. Residues: CSVEMAGGGNEQFF.

The chain joins TRBV7-9 to TRBJ1-2; D call uncertain. The germline gives CDR1 SEHNR, CDR2 FQNEAQ (reference sequence). The CDR3 is 16 residues long. Between the trimmed V and J ends, which lost 4 bases and 2 bases, there was a span of 17 bases. The CDR3, as DNA: TGTGCCAGCAGCTCGCTACGGGATGAGCCCAACTATGGCTACACCTTC. Its protein is CASSSLRDEPNYGYTF.

This clonotype was detected only a few times. This chain links TRBV5-1 with TRBJ2-3, with 9 bases matching TRBD2. This CDR3 spans 16 amino acids. In germline, CDR1 is SGHRS, CDR2 YFSETQ. After removal of 3 bases from V and 2 bases from J, the junction contained 7 bases not matched to a gene. Here the CDR3 DNA reads TGCGCCAGCAGCTCGCTTAGCGGGGGCCTCACAGATACGCAGTATTTT. Amino acid sequence: CASSSLSGGLTDTQYF.

This clonotype showed up just a few times. This chain connects TRBV7-9 to TRBJ2-2; 9 nucleotides align to TRBD1. CDR3 length: 16 amino acids. Germline V lookup: CDR1 SEHNR, CDR2 FQNEAQ (reference sequence). The junction had 10 bases not matched to a gene; V was cut back by 4 bases and J by 7 bases. The CDR3 reads CASSSYRGRPHGELFF. In nucleotides, the CDR3 is TGTGCCAGCAGCTCCTACAGGGGGCGACCCCACGGGGAGCTGTTTTTT.

The chain employs TRBV5-4 and TRBJ1-4; tentative D call: TRBD1 (5 bases). CDR3 length equals 14 residues. Trimming took off 5 bases at V and 2 bases at J, with 10 bases between the two ends. Germline V CDR1 and CDR2: SGHNT, YYREEE (reference sequence). The CDR3 here is CASRPGLTNEKLFF. For the CDR3, the DNA is TGTGCCAGCAGGCCAGGGTTGACTAATGAAAAACTGTTTTTT.

The V and J genes are TRBV7-9 and TRBJ2-7; 8 bases are shared with TRBD2. CDR1 is SEHNR, CDR2 FQNEAQ, per germline (reference sequence). This CDR3 contains 13 residues. With V trimmed by 7 bases and J by 6 bases, 8 bases remained unmatched. The CDR3 is CASNHGGVSEQYF. In DNA form, the CDR3 reads TGTGCCAGCAACCACGGGGGGGTCTCCGAGCAGTACTTC.

V usage is TRBV12-5 and J usage is TRBJ2-1, with TRBD2 matching 11 bases. Per germline, CDR1 LGHNT and CDR2 FRNRAP. The CDR3 totals 15 residues. Trimming took 2 bases from V and 9 from J; bases not matched to a gene: 6. The CDR3 region has the DNA TGTGCTAGTGGTTTGTCGGGACTAGCGGTTGGTGAGCAGTTCTTC. It translates to CASGLSGLAVGEQFF.

This rearrangement joins TRBV24-1 to TRBJ2-5; 7 nucleotides agree with TRBD2. In germline, CDR1 is KGHDR, CDR2 SFDVKD. The J segment lost 1 base and the V segment lost 5 bases, leaving 6 bases of the junction unmatched. The CDR3 runs 15 residues. The CDR3, as DNA: TGTGCCACCAGTGGAAGGGCTAGCGGCCAAGAGACCCAGTACTTC. Amino acids: CATSGRASGQETQYF.

This chain connects TRBV4-1 to TRBJ2-7; D ambiguous. This CDR3 contains 11 residues. V lost 4 bases to trimming and J lost 5 bases, with 6 bases between them. Germline-derived CDR1 and CDR2 are MGHRA and YSYEKL. CDR3 DNA sequence: TGCGCCAGCAGCCGTAAGAACGAGCAGTACTTC. This codes for CASSRKNEQYF.

In its sample, this clonotype was seen a few times. The chain is built from TRBV19 and TRBJ2-7; 8 nucleotides line up with TRBD1. With 7 bases clipped from V and 2 bases from J, the junction kept 10 bases outside the gene matches. The CDR3 length is 15 residues. Germline CDR1 reads LNHDA; CDR2 reads SQIVND (reference sequence). CDR3 amino acids: CASTPRGQGAYEQYF. The CDR3 nucleotides read TGTGCCAGTACCCCCAGGGGGCAGGGGGCCTACGAGCAGTACTTC.

V and J are TRBV5-5 and TRBJ2-5; D is unclear. Trimming pared 0 bases from V and 1 base from J, leaving 7 bases between. This CDR3 has 14 amino acids. Germline CDR1 and CDR2: SGHKS and YYEKEE (reference sequence). CDR3 coding DNA: TGTGCCAGCAGCTTGGAGGTGGGCCAAGAGACCCAGTACTTC. This translates into CASSLEVGQETQYF.

This sequence joins TRBV20-1 and TRBJ2-3, with a weak D call TRBD1 (6 bases). Per the germline V gene, CDR1 is DFQATT and CDR2 is SNEGSKA (reference sequence). Trimming cost V 6 bases and J 0 bases, with 16 bases left between them. CDR3 length: 15 residues. The CDR3 DNA follows: TGCAGTGCAAAGTTGGGGGCACGAAGCACAGATACGCAGTATTTT. Its protein product is CSAKLGARSTDTQYF.

V and J are TRBV12-3 or TRBV12-4 and TRBJ2-3, with 9 bases matching TRBD1. The CDR3 runs 19 residues. J was trimmed by 2 bases and V by 6 bases; bases with no gene match: 18. Here the CDR3 DNA reads TGTGCCAGCAGAATAACCCCGGGACAGGGACCGGCCCACACAGATACGCAGTATTTT. Encoded protein: CASRITPGQGPAHTDTQYF.

This clonotype was picked up a small number of times. V usage is TRBV6-5 and J usage is TRBJ2-6, with 9 bases aligning to TRBD2. V trimming: 2 bases; J trimming: 0 bases; junction bases outside the gene matches: 5. This CDR3 region has 18 residues. The germline CDR1 and CDR2 sequences are MNHEY and SVGAGI. The CDR3 DNA reads as TGTGCCAGCAGTTACCGGGCTAGCGGGGTCTCTGGGGCCAACGTCCTGACTTTC. Protein: CASSYRASGVSGANVLTF.

There are a few counts of this clonotype. This chain joins TRBV12-5 and TRBJ2-3, with TRBD1 matching 8 bases. V shed 6 bases, J shed 2 bases, and the junction held 7 bases outside the gene matches. CDR3 length equals 15 residues. The germline CDR1 and CDR2 sequences are LGHNT and FRNRAP. DNA for the CDR3: TGTGCTAGTGGGTCATCGGACAGGGACACAGATACGCAGTATTTT. This codes for CASGSSDRDTDTQYF.

The chain uses TRBV19 and TRBJ1-3; maybe TRBD1 (5 bases). Per the germline V gene, CDR1 is LNHDA and CDR2 is SQIVND (reference sequence). V was trimmed by 9 bases and J by 0 bases, leaving 15 bases between them. This CDR3 has 15 residues. The CDR3 nucleotides read TGTGCCAGCAAGGGACCGAGCAACTCTGGAAACACCATATATTTT. Translated, it gives CASKGPSNSGNTIYF.

This clonotype has ten or more counts. J is TRBJ2-1 and V is TRBV18, with 9 positions matching TRBD2. Germline-derived CDR1 and CDR2 are KGHSH and LQKENI. The junction had 6 bases not matched to a gene; V was cut back by 3 bases and J by 6 bases. The CDR3 consists of 15 residues. Written as DNA, the CDR3 is TGTGCCAGCTCACCTCCTGGAGCGGGGGGCAATGAGCAGTTCTTC. Translation: CASSPPGAGGNEQFF.

At least ten counts were recorded for this clonotype. The chain has TRBV29-1 and TRBJ1-2; TRBD1 agrees at 9 bases. Germline assignment: CDR1 SQVTM and CDR2 ANQGSEA. V was clipped by 2 bases and J by 8 bases; unmatched bases: 9. The CDR3 is made up of 14 amino acids. CDR3 residues: CSVESGTGSRGYTF. CDR3 DNA: TGCAGCGTTGAATCGGGGACAGGGTCGAGGGGCTACACCTTC. The full variable domain, rest sourced from reference TRBV29-1 and TRBJ1-2, is SAVISQKPSRDICQRGTSLTIQCQVDSQVTMMFWYRQQPGQSLTLIATANQGSEATYESGFVIDKFPISRPNLTFSTLTVSNMSPEDSSIYLCSVESGTGSRGYTFGSGTRLTVV.

This clonotype is a singleton in its sample. The genes are TRBV7-6 and TRBJ2-5; TRBD2 is a possible D gene (7 bases). The J call may be incorrect, as the DNA end agrees better with TRBJ2-1. The CDR3 runs to 14 residues. Germline CDR1 is SGHVS and CDR2 is FNYEAQ. Written as DNA, the CDR3 is TGTGCCAGCAGCTTAGTGGAGGGAGGGGGTGAGCAGTTCTTC. Translating gives CASSLVEGGGEQFF.

This clonotype has more than one count but fewer than ten. The chain carries TRBV10-3 and TRBJ1-1; D gene ambiguous. Trimming cost V 10 bases and J 1 base, with 19 bases left between them. Germline CDR1 is ENHRY and CDR2 is SYGVKD. The CDR3 extends over 15 amino acids. This chain's CDR3 is CASSGSTPKNTEAFF. The CDR3 nucleotides read TGTGCCAGCTCCGGGTCGACCCCAAAGAACACTGAAGCTTTCTTT.

The chain carries TRBV12-5 and TRBJ1-1; no definite D call. Trimming removed 2 bases from V and 2 bases from J, with 3 bases in between. This CDR3 spans 12 amino acids. Germline values: CDR1 LGHNT, CDR2 FRNRAP. The CDR3 sequence is CASGLYNTEAFF. For the CDR3, the DNA is TGTGCTAGTGGTTTGTACAACACTGAAGCTTTCTTT. Full variable domain (outside the CDR3, taken from reference TRBV12-5 and TRBJ1-1): DARVTQTPRHKVTEMGQEVTMRCQPILGHNTVFWYRQTMMQGLELLAYFRNRAPLDDSGMPKDRFSAEMPDATLATLKIQPSEPRDSAVYFCASGLYNTEAFFGQGTRLTVV.

The chain joins TRBV4-1 to TRBJ2-1; 12 nucleotides agree with TRBD2. This CDR3 comprises 16 residues. The ends lost 4 bases at V and 7 bases at J; junction bases unmatched: 8. Germline values: CDR1 MGHRA, CDR2 YSYEKL. The CDR3 region is CASSPVLAGGRNEQFF. Here the CDR3 DNA reads TGCGCCAGCAGCCCGGTTCTAGCGGGGGGGCGGAATGAGCAGTTCTTC.

This clonotype was found a few times. The J gene is TRBJ2-1, the V gene TRBV5-1; the D gene is possibly TRBD2 (6 bases). This CDR3 comprises 13 residues. Germline-derived CDR1 and CDR2 are SGHRS and YFSETQ. Between the trimmed V and J ends, which lost 0 bases and 7 bases, there was a span of 8 bases. The CDR3 here is CASSLAAGNEQFF. DNA of the CDR3: TGCGCCAGCAGCTTGGCCGCGGGGAATGAGCAGTTCTTC.

This clonotype was recorded a few times. V usage is TRBV25-1 and J usage is TRBJ2-5, with 7 bases that match TRBD1. The CDR3 extends over 15 amino acids. The junction had 5 bases not matched to a gene; V was cut back by 4 bases and J by 0 bases. The germline V gene has CDR1 MGHDK and CDR2 SYGVNS. The CDR3: CASSVTGAYQETQYF. The CDR3 bases are TGTGCCAGCAGTGTCACAGGGGCTTACCAAGAGACCCAGTACTTC.

Worth noting for this clonotype: Given a much more abundant clone one base away, this may be a read error. The chain couples TRBV11-2 to TRBJ2-2, with TRBD1 matching 9 bases. V was pared by 9 bases and J by 5 bases, with 7 bases of the junction left unmatched. The CDR3 is made up of 14 amino acids. Germline assignment: CDR1 SGHAT and CDR2 FQNNGV. The CDR3: CASRSGQGTGELFF. The CDR3 nucleotides read TGTGCCAGTCGGTCGGGACAGGGAACCGGGGAGCTGTTTTTT.

This clonotype was counted a few times. The chain recombines TRBV6-6 with TRBJ2-3; 8 bases agree with TRBD2. There are 17 residues in the CDR3. Germline-derived CDR1 and CDR2 are MNHNY and SVGAGI (reference sequence). The V and J ends lost 2 bases and 2 bases, in that order; junction bases with no gene match: 9. The CDR3 sequence is CASSYALGRGATDTQYF. The DNA of the CDR3 is TGTGCCAGCAGTTACGCTCTCGGGCGGGGGGCCACAGATACGCAGTATTTT.

This clonotype was detected a few times. The chain couples TRBV11-2 to TRBJ2-4; TRBD1 aligns across 10 bases. The germline V gene encodes CDR1 SGHAT and CDR2 FQNNGV. The CDR3 runs to 14 residues. J was trimmed by 7 bases and V by 5 bases; bases with no gene match: 5. The CDR3 region is CASSPDRGSNIQYF. In DNA, the CDR3 is TGTGCCAGCAGCCCGGACAGGGGGTCGAACATTCAGTACTTC. The complete variable domain, with remaining parts taken from reference TRBV11-2 and TRBJ2-4, reads EAGVAQSPRYKIIEKRQSVAFWCNPISGHATLYWYQQILGQGPKLLIQFQNNGVVDDSQLPKDRFSAERLKGVDSTLKIQPAKLEDSAVYLCASSPDRGSNIQYFGAGTRLSVL.

V and J are TRBV6-2 or TRBV6-3 and TRBJ2-1; 7 positions agree with TRBD1. V gave up 4 bases and J gave up 8 bases; unmatched junction bases: 8. Germline V gene sequence: CDR1 MNHEY, CDR2 SVGEGT. The CDR3 has 14 residues. CDR3 protein: CASSSGQSGYEQFF. CDR3 nucleotides: TGTGCCAGCAGTTCGGGACAGTCCGGCTATGAGCAGTTCTTC.